Shown below are 12 T cell receptor beta chains from a single sample sequenced in a study of shared clonotypes between healthy human individuals. Assay: immunoSEQ multiplex PCR; the TCRdb copy retains only in-frame clones and omits some. The data contain 400,000 to 600,000 clones, 75% to 80% of them singletons. Sequenced sample: PBMCs. These receptors all come from a woman between 40 and 50 years old in good health. Some clones in this sample may be carry-over from other donors' samples.

The chain links TRBV19 to TRBJ2-3, with D maybe TRBD2 (5 bases). The germline V and J ends were trimmed by 3 bases and 4 bases, with 8 bases remaining between them. The CDR3 contains 13 residues. CDR1 and CDR2 from the germline V gene are LNHDA and SQIVND (reference sequence). The CDR3 sequence is CASSIGVPDTQYF. The CDR3 DNA is TGTGCCAGTAGTATCGGGGTCCCAGATACGCAGTATTTT.

This clone appeared a few times. The genes are TRBV6-5 and TRBJ2-7, with 10 bases fitting TRBD1. This CDR3 contains 14 residues. J was trimmed by 3 bases and V by 4 bases; bases with no gene match: 3. CDR1 MNHEY and CDR2 SVGAGI come from the germline V gene. Here the CDR3 DNA reads TGTGCCAGCAGTTCCAGGACAGGGGGCTACGAGCAGTACTTC. It specifies CASSSRTGGYEQYF.

This chain uses TRBV19 with TRBJ2-2; possibly TRBD1 for D (6 bases). The CDR3 has 14 residues. Germline CDR1 is LNHDA and CDR2 is SQIVND (reference sequence). V was trimmed by 10 bases and J by 0 bases, leaving 12 bases between them. The DNA of the CDR3 is TGTGCCACCCCCGGGACAACGAACACCGGGGAGCTGTTTTTT. Its protein product is CATPGTTNTGELFF.

The chain uses TRBV29-1 and TRBJ2-2, with unresolved D. CDR1 and CDR2 (germline): SQVTM, ANQGSEA. CDR3 size: 11 residues. Trimming took 7 bases from V and 6 from J, leaving 9 bases between them. The CDR3 is CSGRKAGELFF. The DNA of the CDR3 is TGCAGCGGTCGGAAGGCCGGGGAGCTGTTTTTT.

The chain has TRBV9 and TRBJ2-7; TRBD2 agrees at 7 bases. The germline gives CDR1 SGDLS, CDR2 YYNGEE. The CDR3 is made up of 15 amino acids. Trimming at V came to 3 bases and at J to 4 bases, leaving 10 bases not matched to a gene. The CDR3 bases are TGTGCCAGCAGCGGAGGACTAGGTTTATTGTACGAGCAGTACTTC. Residues: CASSGGLGLLYEQYF. Together with reference TRBV9 and TRBJ2-7, the CDR3 gives the full variable domain: DSGVTQTPKHLITATGQRVTLRCSPRSGDLSVYWYQQSLDQGLQFLIQYYNGEERAKGNILERFSAQQFPDLHSELNLSSLELGDSALYFCASSGGLGLLYEQYFGPGTRLTVT.

The chain combines TRBV10-3 with TRBJ1-4, with no clear D. Germline V gene sequence: CDR1 ENHRY, CDR2 SYGVKD. Trimming removed 3 bases from V and 5 bases from J, with 7 bases in between. The CDR3 consists of 13 residues. The CDR3 bases are TGTGCCATCAGTGACGTAGTAAATGAAAAACTGTTTTTT. This gives the protein CAISDVVNEKLFF.

This clone was counted a few times. The rearrangement joins TRBV7-2 to TRBJ1-3, with D maybe TRBD1 (6 bases). Germline CDR1 SGHTA, CDR2 FQGNSA. The CDR3 loop spans 16 amino acids. The V and J ends lost 3 bases and 4 bases respectively, with 16 bases between them. The CDR3 nucleotides are TGTGCCAGCAGCTTGAAGGCGTCAGGGGCGGGAAACACCATATATTTT. Translated: CASSLKASGAGNTIYF.

V usage is TRBV7-2 and J usage is TRBJ1-3; a possible D gene is TRBD1 (5 bases). Germline V gives CDR1 SGHTA, CDR2 FQGNSA. The CDR3 runs to 15 residues. Between the trimmed V and J ends, which lost 5 bases and 8 bases, there was a span of 19 bases. Here the CDR3 DNA reads TGTGCCAGCAGCATAGGGCCCGGGGGTAAAGACACCATATATTTT. Translation: CASSIGPGGKDTIYF.

The rearrangement uses TRBV11-3 and TRBJ2-1; 9 nucleotides align to TRBD1. CDR3 length equals 16 residues. Losses at the gene ends were 5 bases for V and 6 bases for J; bases not matched to a gene: 11. Germline-derived CDR1 and CDR2 are SGHNT and YENEEA. The CDR3, as DNA: TGTGCCAGCAGCGTCGGAACAGGGGGCCTTGGCAATGAGCAGTTCTTC. Residues: CASSVGTGGLGNEQFF.

This clone has a count of ten or more. The chain links TRBV5-1 to TRBJ2-1, with 7 bases matching TRBD1. V gave up 2 bases and J gave up 8 bases; unmatched junction bases: 1. There are 12 residues in the CDR3. Germline V CDR1 and CDR2: SGHRS, YFSETQ. CDR3 DNA: TGCGCCAGCAGCTTACAGGGGCATGAGCAGTTCTTC. The encoded protein is CASSLQGHEQFF.

This clone has only a few counts. The rearrangement links TRBV2 to TRBJ1-4, with D unclear. The CDR3 is 12 amino acids. V lost 8 bases and J lost 6, with 10 bases in between. In germline, CDR1 is SNHLY, CDR2 FYNNEI. The CDR3 nucleotides are TGTGCCAGCCACGGGGAGTATGAAAAACTGTTTTTT. It yields the protein CASHGEYEKLFF.

This clone occurred once. This rearrangement joins TRBV28 to TRBJ1-2, with TRBD1 identical over 11 bases. Germline-derived CDR1 and CDR2 are MDHEN and SYDVKM. The V and J ends lost 3 bases and 8 bases, in that order; junction bases with no gene match: 5. The CDR3 length is 14 residues. The CDR3 is CASSFGQGALGYTF. CDR3 DNA: TGTGCCAGCAGTTTCGGACAGGGGGCATTAGGCTACACCTTC.